The next 13 T cell receptor beta chains were all read from a single sample in a study of blood T cell repertoires in COVID-19. The assay was immunoSEQ multiplex PCR, and TCRdb's table has in-frame clones only and misses some. This sample yields 300,000 to 450,000 clones, of which approximately 89% are seen a single time; roughly 2% belongs to the top ten. Sequencing used PBMCs or T cells enriched from blood (not recorded which). The receptors were gathered from a man in his forties in a cohort exposed to, infected with or recovered from COVID-19 (not recorded which).

The J gene is TRBJ2-2, the V gene TRBV3-1 (or the pseudogene TRBV3-2), with D unclear. V was clipped by 2 bases and J by 6 bases, with 7 bases between them. CDR1 and CDR2 from the germline V gene are LGHDT and YNNKEL (reference sequence). CDR3 length equals 13 residues. In DNA form, the CDR3 reads TGTGCCAGCAGCCAAACGGTTTCCGGGGAGCTGTTTTTT. Its translation is CASSQTVSGELFF.

The genes are TRBV10-2 and TRBJ2-7, with 11 nucleotides matching TRBD1. This CDR3 has 16 residues. Germline assignment: CDR1 WSHSY and CDR2 SAAADI. The V and J ends lost 6 bases and 4 bases, in that order; junction bases with no gene match: 11. The CDR3 coding sequence is TGCGCCAGCAGCGCCAGCACCGGGACAGGGGGTTACGAGCAGTACTTC. It yields the protein CASSASTGTGGYEQYF.

The chain couples TRBV27 to TRBJ1-2; D is perhaps TRBD1 (6 bases). This CDR3 comprises 13 residues. Trimming stripped 3 bases from V and 7 bases from J, with 12 bases between. Per the germline V gene, CDR1 is MNHEY and CDR2 is SMNVEV (reference sequence). The CDR3 sequence: CASSFRDKSGYTF. The CDR3 DNA reads TGTGCCAGCAGTTTCCGGGACAAGAGTGGCTACACCTTC.

The gene calls are TRBV28 and TRBJ1-2, with D unresolved. The germline CDR1 and CDR2 sequences are MDHEN and SYDVKM. V was cut by 5 bases and J by 2 bases, with 6 bases left in between. The CDR3 runs to 12 residues. The chain's CDR3 is CASSLVNYGYTF. Here the CDR3 DNA reads TGTGCCAGCAGTCTCGTGAACTATGGCTACACCTTC.

The gene calls are TRBV3-1 (or the pseudogene TRBV3-2) and TRBJ2-6; D unresolved. The V gene lost 3 bases and the J gene lost 2 bases, with 5 bases spanning the gap. The CDR3 spans 14 residues. Germline V gene lookup returns CDR1 LGHDT and CDR2 YNNKEL (reference sequence). CDR3 in DNA: TGTGCCAGCAGCCACAGTACTGGGGCCAACGTCCTGACTTTC. As protein: CASSHSTGANVLTF.

V is TRBV5-6 and J is TRBJ2-1, with D perhaps matching TRBD1 (6 bases). Trimming took off 1 base at V and 0 bases at J, with 14 bases between the two ends. The CDR3 is made up of 17 amino acids. Germline-derived CDR1 and CDR2 are SGHDT and YYEEEE. The DNA for the CDR3 is TGTGCCAGCAGCTTGTTGTGGGGGCTCAGCTCCTACAATGAGCAGTTCTTC. Translating it yields CASSLLWGLSSYNEQFF.

This sequence joins TRBV29-1 and TRBJ2-3, with a weak D call TRBD2 (6 bases). The CDR3 is 13 amino acids. Germline V lookup: CDR1 SQVTM, CDR2 ANQGSEA. Trimming removed 8 bases from V and 3 bases from J, with 15 bases in between. CDR3 nucleotides: TGCAGCTGCCTTAGGGACTTAACAGATACGCAGTATTTT. Protein product: CSCLRDLTDTQYF.

The chain employs TRBV4-1 and TRBJ2-5; D may be TRBD1 (5 bases). The CDR3 is 13 residues long. Germline loops: CDR1 MGHRA, CDR2 YSYEKL. Trimming shortened V by 4 bases and J by 5 bases, and 11 bases separated the two germline ends. The CDR3 here is CASSPRVRETQYF. The CDR3 region has the DNA TGCGCCAGCAGCCCCAGGGTTCGGGAGACCCAGTACTTC.

The chain links TRBV11-2 to TRBJ2-2, with TRBD2 matching over 7 bases. CDR1 SGHAT and CDR2 FQNNGV come from the germline V gene. CDR3 length: 16 residues. With V trimmed by 5 bases and J by 0 bases, 6 bases remained unmatched. CDR3: CASSRGGRANTGELFF. The CDR3 DNA is TGTGCCAGCAGCCGCGGAGGGAGGGCGAACACCGGGGAGCTGTTTTTT.

The chain links TRBV18 to TRBJ1-1; 12 nucleotides match TRBD1. V dropped 5 bases and J dropped 0; count of bases not matched to a gene: 4. The CDR3 has 16 amino acids. The germline V gene has CDR1 KGHSH and CDR2 LQKENI. The CDR3: CASSTRDRGLNTEAFF. The CDR3 nucleotides are TGTGCCAGCTCAACCCGGGACAGGGGGCTGAACACTGAAGCTTTCTTT.

This chain connects TRBV3-1 (or the pseudogene TRBV3-2) to TRBJ1-1, with D maybe TRBD1 (5 bases). The CDR3 has 14 amino acids. Germline V gives CDR1 LGHDT, CDR2 YNNKEL (reference sequence). The V and J ends lost 1 base and 3 bases respectively, with 9 bases between them. The chain's CDR3 is CASSQGGLHTEAFF. The CDR3 DNA sequence: TGTGCCAGCAGCCAAGGGGGACTTCACACTGAAGCTTTCTTT.

The chain has TRBV2 and TRBJ2-3; 7 bases align to TRBD1. With V trimmed by 6 bases and J by 0 bases, 9 bases remained unmatched. CDR1 is SNHLY and CDR2 is FYNNEI in the germline V gene. This CDR3 region has 16 residues. CDR3 region: CASRTWTGASTDTQYF. DNA for the CDR3: TGTGCCAGCAGGACCTGGACAGGTGCTAGCACAGATACGCAGTATTTT. Full variable domain (outside the CDR3, taken from reference TRBV2 and TRBJ2-3): EPEVTQTPSHQVTQMGQEVILRCVPISNHLYFYWYRQILGQKVEFLVSFYNNEISEKSEIFDDQFSVERPDGSNFTLKIRSTKLEDSAMYFCASRTWTGASTDTQYFGPGTRLTVL.

This clone showed up just a few times. The chain recombines TRBV24-1 with TRBJ2-1; 9 bases match TRBD1. The germline gives CDR1 KGHDR, CDR2 SFDVKD. V lost 3 bases to trimming and J lost 5 bases; unmatched junction nucleotides: 4. This CDR3 has 15 residues. CDR3 residues: CATSDVGQGHNEQFF. DNA of the CDR3: TGTGCCACCAGTGATGTGGGACAGGGACACAATGAGCAGTTCTTC.